This TCR beta chain was sequenced during a study of PD-1 blockade in mismatch repair-deficient tumors. The CDR3 extends over 12 amino acids. Germline CDR1 is MDHEN and CDR2 is SYDVKM. The V and J ends lost 8 bases and 5 bases respectively, with 10 bases between them. Study-level points and caveats: Tumor-resident clones, often absent from pretreatment blood, expanded after pembrolizumab and then contracted.

On this clone itself: Its antigen remains unidentified.

Some clones are missing from TCRdb's copy, which holds only in-frame ones; the method was immunoSEQ multiplex PCR. The sample has around 120,000 clones; 86% are singletons. The chain employs TRBV28 and TRBJ2-1; D is undetermined. The sequence came from an adult with mismatch repair-deficient cancer. The sample consisted of peripheral blood, taken 44 weeks after starting pembrolizumab. CDR3 residues: CASSPVHNEQFF. The CDR3 DNA follows: TGTGCCAGCTCTCCGGTGCACAATGAGCAGTTCTTC.